Here is one T cell receptor (beta chain) with its context. This clone's antigen is unknown. Base qualities were left out, and no much larger clone turns up one base away. What the treatment or condition label conveys for this sample: roughly 19 received Ad26.COV2.S at low or high dose, single or two shots; a few received placebo; per-sample allocation not given. Repertoires of vaccine and placebo recipients were sequenced from samples collected on day 63 after the first injection. In Cohort 1b, 25 adults aged 18-55 years were enrolled at a single site in Boston, USA, between 29 July and 7 August 2020. Ad26.COV2.S was a replication-incompetent adenovirus type 26 vector expressing a prefusion-stabilized SARS-CoV-2 spike protein from the original Wuhan strain. This sample is part of a study of Ad26.COV2.S vaccination and SARS-CoV-2 variants (dated by TCRdb to the early 2020s). For the wider study: Donors in the vaccine arm were drawn from COV1001, a phase I-IIa trial of Ad26.COV2.S in healthy adults that was multicentre, randomized, double-blind and placebo-controlled. Ad26.COV2.S was given intramuscularly at 5x10^10 or 1x10^11 viral particles, as a single shot or as two shots 56 days apart. TCRbeta repertoire sequencing was used to assess the specificity and breadth of SARS-CoV-2-reactive T cell receptors after Ad26.COV2.S vaccination. The TCR-sequenced set comprised around 30 samples: around 20 Ad26.COV2.S vaccine recipients, 5 placebo recipients and 8 SARS-CoV-2 convalescent individuals. Trial participants were randomized into five groups of five, in which low-dose or high-dose Ad26.COV2.S was given once or twice, or placebo was given on both occasions. Throughout the experiments and outcome assessment, investigators stayed blinded to trial group allocation. Broader findings and caveats from the paper: Spike-specific TCR breadth was higher in Ad26.COV2.S recipients than in placebo recipients (P = 0.0014). The authors noted that total T cell responses may have been underestimated by the TCR breadth and depth analyses. Comparing responses between vaccine doses or regimens was not something the study was powered to do. Vaccine and placebo recipients had comparable non-spike TCR breadth, which fits with the vaccine containing only spike. After vaccination, spike-specific CD8+ and CD4+ T cell responses were reported to show substantial breadth.

V is cut by 7 bases and J by 1 base, and the space between the germline ends is 10 bases. The CDR3 sequence holds 12 residues, the cysteine and phenylalanine included. The kept DNA is CDR3 alone, 36 bases in frame from the first base. CDR1 and CDR2 were assigned from the germline V gene as SQVTM and ANQGSEA. TCRbeta CDR3 regions were sequenced with the immunoSEQ Assay. After extraction, genomic DNA underwent amplification by bias-controlled multiplex PCR, followed by high-throughput sequencing. From the authors' description of their analysis: To quantify the absolute abundance of each unique TCRbeta CDR3 region, sequences were collapsed and filtered. T cell fraction was estimated by normalizing TCRbeta template counts to usable DNA, which was measured by amplifying reference genes present in all nucleated cells. Repertoire TCRs were annotated as SARS-CoV-2-specific by exact matching of V gene, CDR3 amino acid sequence and J gene to a known reactive TCR set. The reference SARS-CoV-2 TCR set was derived from MIRA and filtered for enrichment in COVID-19-positive ImmuneCODE repertoires, a step that removed public or cross-reactive TCRs. Using the MIRA antigens, annotated TCRs were further analysed by specific ORF or by position within an ORF. Depth was the summed frequency of annotated unique rearrangements, while breadth was defined as annotated unique rearrangements over total unique productive rearrangements. Two-sided Wilcoxon rank-sum tests were used to compare TCR breadth between groups. In TCRdb, the immuneACCESS table is reduced to in-frame sequences with V and J assigned. These tables do not hold every clone; where another copy was compared, an unresolved V gene accounts for under half, and the others remain unexplained. V and J calls and clone size are those listed in that table; D and trimming were worked out from the DNA. The sample contains about 480,000 clones, roughly 87% of them found a single time. The ten largest clones add up to roughly 13% of the sample.

Specimen: peripheral blood, collected in a trial of Ad26.COV2.S vaccine versus placebo. The clonotype originates from a person between 18 and 59 years old who received the Ad26.COV2.S COVID-19 vaccine or a placebo. The V and J segments used are TRBV29-1 and TRBJ2-5; too little of a D gene remains to name it. Here is the DNA: TGCAGCGCAGTGGGTCGCCAAGAGACCCAGTACTTC. The translation is CSAVGRQETQYF.